This entry describes one T cell receptor (beta chain). What it recognizes is unknown. J lost 8 bases, V lost 3 bases, and 14 bases had no gene match. The CDR3 covers 17 residues. From germline, CDR1 is SGHTA and CDR2 FQGNSA. Use of 60 Vbeta and 13 Jbeta primers characterized the PCR. Study processing details: An analysis performed later counted roughly 80 million unique TCR beta chains (around 11 million of them shared). Using immunoSEQ multiplex PCR, the repertoire was profiled, and TCRdb retains in-frame clones only, with some absent. V and J calls and clone size follow that table, whereas D and trimming were derived from the DNA. The sample yields a few hundred thousand clones, roughly 80% seen once. This sample stems from a study of cytomegalovirus exposure and HLA in healthy donors. Study observations and caveats: A later analysis linked a missense variant in DCLRE1C to the trimming of TCR beta V and J genes.

The specimen sequenced was PBMCs. This receptor was identified in a man younger than 40 in good health and CMV-seronegative. The V gene is TRBV7-2, the J gene TRBJ2-2; 8 nucleotides align to TRBD2. CDR3 in DNA: TGTGCCAGCAGCTTTGGCCGATGGCTAGCGGGCAGAGGGGAGCTGTTTTTT. It encodes CASSFGRWLAGRGELFF.